Below, 17 T cell receptor beta chains from the same sample are listed, as sequenced in a study of T cells in Graves' hyperthyroidism and ophthalmopathy. Amplification of TCR beta CDR3 regions used RNA as the template. The HTBI primer set was used in a first-round RT-PCR of the TCR CDR3. TCRdb re-analysed the multiplex PCR reads in MiXCR, keeping a single row per CDR3 protein. This table holds about 380,000 distinct CDR3 sequences, more than 14% found once. The sequenced sample was blood. All receptors derive from a woman aged 30 to 39 with Graves' ophthalmopathy.

This clonotype was observed a few times. A much bigger clone sits one base away, suggesting this may be a read error. In nucleotides, the CDR3 is TGTGCCAGCAGTGAGTCTCGTCAAGGAAACACCATATATTTT. It encodes CASSESRQGNTIYF. This chain links TRBV2 with TRBJ1-3, with unresolved D. V lost 3 bases and J 4 bases, leaving 10 bases between the germline ends. The CDR3 is made up of 14 amino acids. From germline, CDR1 is SNHLY and CDR2 FYNNEI. The full variable domain, its missing parts supplied by reference TRBV2 and TRBJ1-3, is EPEVTQTPSHQVTQMGQEVILRCVPISNHLYFYWYRQILGQKVEFLVSFYNNEISEKSEIFDDQFSVERPDGSNFTLKIRSTKLEDSAMYFCASSESRQGNTIYFGEGSWLTVV.

The V gene is TRBV9, the J gene TRBJ1-3; tentative D call: TRBD1 (5 bases). V lost 4 bases and J lost 2, with 16 bases in between. The CDR3 is 16 amino acids. CDR1 is SGDLS and CDR2 is YYNGEE in the germline V gene. CDR3 nucleotide sequence: TGTGCCAGCAGCCTCAACTCAGGGATCGCTGGAAACACCATATATTTT. Translating gives CASSLNSGIAGNTIYF.

This clonotype has ten or more counts. The chain is built from TRBV20-1 and TRBJ2-5, with D tentatively TRBD2 (6 bases). CDR1 and CDR2 from the germline V gene are DFQATT and SNEGSKA (reference sequence). V lost 0 bases and J lost 0, with 14 bases in between. The CDR3 is 16 residues long. DNA of the CDR3: TGCAGTGCTAGAGATGGGGGGACGGAACACCAAGAGACCCAGTACTTC. It encodes CSARDGGTEHQETQYF.

This chain joins TRBV5-1 and TRBJ1-4; D not resolved. This CDR3 has 13 amino acids. Germline V CDR1 and CDR2: SGHRS, YFSETQ. Trimming took 5 bases from V and 1 from J, leaving 6 bases between them. CDR3 sequence (DNA): TGCGCCAGCAGAGGCGAAACTAATGAAAAACTGTTTTTT. Residues: CASRGETNEKLFF.

The rearrangement uses TRBV3-1 and TRBJ2-1, with D perhaps matching TRBD2 (6 bases). With 6 bases removed from V and 4 bases from J, the gap between germline ends came to 13 bases. The CDR3 is made up of 14 amino acids. CDR1 and CDR2 (germline): LGHDT, YNNKEL (reference sequence). The CDR3 here is CASRLKGLYNEQFF. The DNA for the CDR3 is TGTGCCAGCAGATTAAAGGGACTGTACAATGAGCAGTTCTTC.

This clonotype was counted many times. The chain joins TRBV11-2 to TRBJ2-7; 7 bases are a match to TRBD1. The CDR3 is 13 residues long. Unmatched junction bases numbered 5, after V lost 7 bases and J lost 2 bases. Germline CDR1 is SGHAT and CDR2 is FQNNGV. In nucleotides, the CDR3 is TGTGCCAGCACCGTGGACAGGACCTACGAGCAGTACTTC. Translated: CASTVDRTYEQYF. Variable domain in full (rest from reference TRBV11-2 and TRBJ2-7): EAGVAQSPRYKIIEKRQSVAFWCNPISGHATLYWYQQILGQGPKLLIQFQNNGVVDDSQLPKDRFSAERLKGVDSTLKIQPAKLEDSAVYLCASTVDRTYEQYFGPGTRLTVT.

This clonotype was seen at least ten times. The chain is built from TRBV5-1 and TRBJ1-2; weak D call: TRBD1 (5 bases). Germline assignment: CDR1 SGHRS and CDR2 YFSETQ. V was trimmed by 4 bases and J by 6 bases, leaving 22 bases between them. The CDR3 totals 16 residues. The CDR3 protein is CASSPSWDPKVHGYTF. DNA of the CDR3: TGCGCCAGCAGCCCATCATGGGACCCGAAGGTCCATGGCTACACCTTC.

This clonotype was seen a few times. The chain links TRBV4-2 to TRBJ2-1, with D unresolved. The V gene's germline CDR1 is LGHNA and CDR2 YNFKEQ. V lost 0 bases and J lost 9, with 15 bases in between. The CDR3 loop spans 15 amino acids. The chain's CDR3 is CASSQDWASWGEQFF. In DNA, the CDR3 is TGTGCCAGCAGCCAAGACTGGGCCAGCTGGGGTGAGCAGTTCTTC.

This clonotype has at least ten counts. The chain has TRBV11-2 and TRBJ1-3, with TRBD1 matching over 7 bases. The CDR3 contains 16 residues. The trim removed 6 bases at V and 0 bases at J, leaving 8 bases unmatched. Germline V gene lookup returns CDR1 SGHAT and CDR2 FQNNGV. The DNA of the CDR3 is TGTGCCAGCAGTCCTTACAGGGGACCCTCTGGAAACACCATATATTTT. This gives the protein CASSPYRGPSGNTIYF. Full variable domain (remainder filled in from reference TRBV11-2 and TRBJ1-3): EAGVAQSPRYKIIEKRQSVAFWCNPISGHATLYWYQQILGQGPKLLIQFQNNGVVDDSQLPKDRFSAERLKGVDSTLKIQPAKLEDSAVYLCASSPYRGPSGNTIYFGEGSWLTVV.

This clonotype has a handful of counts. The rearrangement uses TRBV30 and TRBJ1-2, with a possible D match to TRBD1 (5 bases). The CDR3 covers 12 residues. Trimming left V 3 bases short and J 3 bases short, with 8 bases between. CDR1 and CDR2 (germline): GTSNPN, SVGIG (reference sequence). CDR3 nucleotide sequence: TGTGCCTGGAGGGGCAGGGACTATGGCTACACCTTC. Translated: CAWRGRDYGYTF.

The table lists this clonotype with many counts. This rearrangement joins TRBV6-1 to TRBJ2-3, with TRBD1 identical over 9 bases. V lost 5 bases, J lost 0 bases, and 6 bases stayed unmatched. This CDR3 has 16 residues. Germline loops: CDR1 MNHNS, CDR2 SASEGT. The chain's CDR3 is CASSSGTGLSTDTQYF. The CDR3 region has the DNA TGTGCCAGCAGTTCTGGGACAGGGCTTAGCACAGATACGCAGTATTTT.

This clonotype has a count of ten or more. The CDR3 sequence: CASVKDQNENGYTF. CDR3 DNA: TGTGCCAGCGTGAAGGACCAAAACGAAAATGGCTACACCTTC. V gene TRBV7-2 combines with J gene TRBJ1-2; the D is unclear. Germline CDR1 reads SGHTA; CDR2 reads FQGNSA. The V end lost 8 bases, the J end lost 6 bases, and 19 bases lay between the germline ends. This CDR3 contains 14 residues.

This chain links TRBV19 with TRBJ2-2, with D perhaps TRBD1 (5 bases). Looked up from germline, CDR1 is LNHDA and CDR2 is SQIVND (reference sequence). The V and J ends lost 7 bases and 0 bases respectively, with 9 bases between them. There are 14 residues in the CDR3. The CDR3 is CASTSTANTGELFF. CDR3 DNA sequence: TGTGCCAGTACCTCGACAGCGAACACCGGGGAGCTGTTTTTT.

This clonotype was found a few times. The chain links TRBV19 to TRBJ1-3; D possibly corresponds to TRBD1 (5 bases). There are 14 residues in the CDR3. Trimming removed 4 bases from V and 4 bases from J, with 11 bases in between. The germline V gene encodes CDR1 LNHDA and CDR2 SQIVND (reference sequence). CDR3 sequence reads: CASSTLQAGNTIYF. DNA for the CDR3: TGTGCCAGTAGTACGCTACAGGCCGGAAACACCATATATTTT.

This clonotype came up many times. J is TRBJ2-7 and V is TRBV28; D is undetermined. The CDR3 totals 15 residues. V dropped 6 bases and J dropped 0 bases, with 15 bases sitting between them. Germline V lookup: CDR1 MDHEN, CDR2 SYDVKM. The CDR3 is CASSRSHSSSYEQYF. The CDR3 bases are TGTGCCAGCAGCCGCAGCCATTCTAGCTCCTACGAGCAGTACTTC.

This clonotype was observed many times. The chain has TRBV20-1 and TRBJ1-1; D is undetermined. V was clipped by 0 bases and J by 7 bases, with 9 bases between them. This CDR3 is built from 12 residues. CDR1 DFQATT and CDR2 SNEGSKA come from the germline V gene (reference sequence). The CDR3 loop reads CSAREVWSEAFF. Here the CDR3 DNA reads TGCAGTGCTAGAGAAGTCTGGAGTGAAGCTTTCTTT.

The table lists this clonotype with many counts. The chain joins TRBV2 to TRBJ1-5; TRBD1 matches at 7 bases. The length of the CDR3 is 15 residues. CDR1 is SNHLY, CDR2 FYNNEI, per germline. With 1 base clipped from V and 0 bases from J, the junction kept 0 bases outside the gene matches. The CDR3 region has the DNA TGTGCCAGCAGTGAAGACAGGGGTAGCAATCAGCCCCAGCATTTT. Translating gives CASSEDRGSNQPQHF.